These 9 T cell receptor beta chains share one sample of origin, sequenced in a study of blood T cell repertoires in COVID-19. Libraries were prepared by immunoSEQ multiplex PCR; TCRdb keeps only in-frame clonotypes and omits some of them. The sample holds roughly 400,000 clones, around 92% seen once. The sequenced sample consisted of PBMCs or T cells enriched from blood (not recorded which). The receptor set was obtained from a woman aged 25 to 45 who had recovered from COVID-19.

The chain carries TRBV9 and TRBJ2-1; 8 positions match TRBD1. Trimming removed 6 bases from V and 3 bases from J; junction bases left unmatched: 14. The V gene's germline CDR1 is SGDLS and CDR2 YYNGEE. The CDR3 spans 17 residues. CDR3 nucleotides: TGTGCCAGCACCCGCCGTGGACAGGGCTCTAACTACAATGAGCAGTTCTTC. Its protein product is CASTRRGQGSNYNEQFF. Based on the CDR3 plus reference TRBV9 and TRBJ2-1, the full variable domain is DSGVTQTPKHLITATGQRVTLRCSPRSGDLSVYWYQQSLDQGLQFLIQYYNGEERAKGNILERFSAQQFPDLHSELNLSSLELGDSALYFCASTRRGQGSNYNEQFFGPGTRLTVL.

This chain connects TRBV2 to TRBJ1-6, with D perhaps TRBD1 (6 bases). Trimming removed 2 bases at V and 5 bases at J, with 7 bases between. The germline V gene has CDR1 SNHLY and CDR2 FYNNEI. The CDR3 runs to 14 residues. The CDR3 nucleotides read TGTGCCAGCAGTGAAAACAGGGATAATTCACCCCTCCACTTT. It yields the protein CASSENRDNSPLHF.

The chain combines TRBV28 with TRBJ1-5; D is ambiguous. V lost 3 bases, J lost 7 bases, and 7 bases lay in between. The CDR3 is 12 amino acids. Germline values: CDR1 MDHEN, CDR2 SYDVKM. CDR3 bases: TGTGCCAGCAGTTTTGTTAAACAGCCCCAGCATTTT. This encodes CASSFVKQPQHF.

V and J are TRBV9 and TRBJ2-7; no clear D. The V and J ends lost 0 bases and 5 bases respectively, with 9 bases between them. Germline V gene data show CDR1 as SGDLS and CDR2 as YYNGEE. The CDR3 loop spans 13 amino acids. In DNA, the CDR3 is TGTGCCAGCAGCGTAGGTCGGTCGAACGAGCAGTACTTC. Translated: CASSVGRSNEQYF. The entire variable domain, with the rest obtained from reference TRBV9 and TRBJ2-7, is as follows: DSGVTQTPKHLITATGQRVTLRCSPRSGDLSVYWYQQSLDQGLQFLIQYYNGEERAKGNILERFSAQQFPDLHSELNLSSLELGDSALYFCASSVGRSNEQYFGPGTRLTVT.

The chain couples TRBV3-1 (or the pseudogene TRBV3-2) to TRBJ2-2; 14 positions match TRBD2. CDR3 length: 20 amino acids. Germline V gene lookup returns CDR1 LGHDT and CDR2 YNNKEL (reference sequence). Unmatched junction bases numbered 10, after V lost 0 bases and J lost 4 bases. CDR3 bases: TGTGCCAGCAGCCAAGATACGAGACTAGCGGGAGGGCCACTCACCGGGGAGCTGTTTTTT. Translation: CASSQDTRLAGGPLTGELFF.

The V and J genes are TRBV7-2 and TRBJ2-2; 7 nucleotides match TRBD2. CDR3 length: 12 amino acids. Germline V gene lookup returns CDR1 SGHTA and CDR2 FQGNSA. Trimming at V came to 6 bases and at J to 6 bases, leaving 1 base not matched to a gene. CDR3 nucleotides: TGTGCCAGCAGTCGGGGGGCCGGGGAGCTGTTTTTT. It specifies CASSRGAGELFF.

CDR3 sequence reads: CASSSTGKTYEQYF. In DNA, the CDR3 is TGTGCCAGCAGCTCGACAGGGAAGACCTACGAGCAGTACTTC. J is TRBJ2-7 and V is TRBV7-9; 7 bases are a match to TRBD1. V was clipped by 4 bases and J by 2 bases; unmatched bases: 5. The length of the CDR3 is 14 residues. Germline V lookup: CDR1 SEHNR, CDR2 FQNEAQ (reference sequence).

CDR3 DNA: TGTGCCAGTAGTATACCTTCCGGAGAGACCCAGTACTTC. This encodes CASSIPSGETQYF. V usage is TRBV19 and J usage is TRBJ2-5; no definite D call. Germline-derived CDR1 and CDR2 are LNHDA and SQIVND (reference sequence). V lost 2 bases and J lost 4, with 8 bases in between. The CDR3 loop spans 13 amino acids. Supplemented by reference TRBV19 and TRBJ2-5, the full variable domain reads DGGITQSPKYLFRKEGQNVTLSCEQNLNHDAMYWYRQDPGQGLRLIYYSQIVNDFQKGDIAEGYSVSREKKESFPLTVTSAQKNPTAFYLCASSIPSGETQYFGPGTRLLVL.

The CDR3 bases are TGTGCCACCAGCAGAGATTTGGGGGCCGGGAACATTCAGTACTTC. Translated: CATSRDLGAGNIQYF. V usage is TRBV15 and J usage is TRBJ2-4; weak D call: TRBD1 (6 bases). The V end was cut by 0 bases, the J end by 7 bases, with 13 bases between. CDR3 length equals 15 residues. Germline V lookup: CDR1 LNHNV, CDR2 YYDKDF (reference sequence). The variable domain in full, with the rest retrieved from reference TRBV15 and TRBJ2-4, is DAMVIQNPRYQVTQFGKPVTLSCSQTLNHNVMYWYQQKSSQAPKLLFHYYDKDFNNEADTPDNFQSRRPNTSFCFLDIRSPGLGDTAMYLCATSRDLGAGNIQYFGAGTRLSVL.